This record concerns one T cell receptor (beta chain) sequence. The sample holds many counts of this clonotype. There is no known antigen for this receptor. Per-nucleotide qualities are absent, and no much larger clonotype sits a single base away. Sample treatment or condition, as interpreted from the label and publication: live attenuated yellow fever vaccine strain. Two biological replicates of bulk PBMCs were collected at each blood-draw timepoint. PBMCs were isolated from peripheral blood using a standard Ficoll-Paque protocol. TriZol was used to extract RNA from bulk PBMCs, CD4 and CD8 fractions, and dextramer-positive and dextramer-negative fractions. The instrument was an Illumina NovaSeq 6000. TCR cDNA was synthesized by 5'RACE template switching, which introduced a universal primer site and unique molecular identifiers. Priming of cDNA synthesis was performed from both the TCR alpha and TCR beta constant segments. Libraries were amplified in two PCR steps, with sample barcodes and sequencing adapters added in the second step. Libraries were sequenced on Illumina HiSeq 2500 (2x100 bp) or NovaSeq (2x150 bp). The original pipeline was this. MIGEC was used to demultiplex reads and collapse the reads into UMI consensus sequences, and MiXCR was used for V(D)J alignment. Vaccine-responding clonotypes were identified with edgeR using replicate PBMC samples, with FDR below 0.01 and a log2 fold change above 5 up to day 15 being required. CD4 or CD8 identity was assigned to each bulk clonotype according to whether the clonotype was present at higher abundance in the sequenced CD4 repertoire or the sequenced CD8 repertoire. The public sequencing data were trimmed at Q25 with fastp and processed into clonotypes with MiXCR by TCRdb, which kept only in-frame beta chains. One record per CDR3 amino acid sequence lists the most common genes and DNA. These V and J calls derive from TCRdb rather than the authors' analysis. This sample is represented by some 350,000 distinct CDR3 sequences; about 4% of them were singletons. The ten largest clones represent 20% to 25% of the sample.

The sample is drawn from a study of T cells after yellow fever vaccination (dated by TCRdb to the late 2010s). In the study overall: The SMART-Seq v4 Ultra Low Input RNA kit was used to prepare libraries from fractions with low cell numbers. To follow T-cell clones before and after primary and booster YFV17D yellow fever vaccination, bulk TCR alpha and beta repertoires were sequenced over time. Two healthy male donors, one aged 18 to 30 and one aged 30 to 40 years, made up the cohort. Blood was collected at multiple timepoints before and after primary and secondary immunization, and bulk PBMC replicates and cell subsets were isolated. Study-wide findings and limitations: Computational filtering was needed because FACS-sorted repertoires could contain abundant contaminating clonotypes from the bulk population. Most clones expanded after primary vaccination were re-detected after the booster (almost 97% of CD4 and around 88% of CD8), suggesting broad memory maintenance. Compared with the primary T-cell response, the secondary T-cell response was faster but weaker, reaching its peak on day 5 rather than on day 15. A small fraction of clonotypes appeared in both the CD4 and CD8 compartments, likely as a result of convergent recombination. Because only a couple of donors were included in the study, the extent to which the findings can be generalized is limited.

V drops 7 bases and J drops 0 bases, leaving 14 bases in between. From cysteine to phenylalanine, the CDR3 is 15 amino acids long. The DNA shown is the 45-base CDR3, in frame from base 1. CDR1 and CDR2 (SGDLS, YYNGEE) derive from the germline V gene. This chain joins TRBV9 to TRBJ2-1; the D gene is perhaps TRBD1 or TRBD2, each of them matching over 7 bases. Sequenced material: PBMCs, taken 5 days after the yellow fever booster vaccination. The receptor's source is a man aged 18 to 35 who received the YFV17D yellow fever vaccine. The CDR3 corresponds to CASARGDSSYNEQFF. DNA sequence: TGTGCCAGCGCCCGGGGGGACAGCTCCTACAATGAGCAGTTCTTC.